This T cell receptor (beta chain) was identified during a study of shared clonotypes between healthy human individuals. Study-level results: A reduction in generation probabilities was seen for non-shared clonotypes relative to those shared by all four donors. Naive subsets generally had larger estimated richness than memory subsets. The sharing of 4.5% to 5.5% of naive CD4 clonotypes was seen across a handful of donors.

There are 15 residues in the CDR3. Germline values: CDR1 SGHAT, CDR2 FQNNGV. The assay was immunoSEQ multiplex PCR, and TCRdb's table has in-frame clones only and misses some. The top ten clones hold around 0.14% of a sample with millions of clones, around nine tenths of them seen once. A word on this clone: Its antigen is unidentified. Germline is not matched at one junction end, which may reflect a read error.

Sequencing used naive CD4+ T cells sorted from blood. The subset denotes: CD45RA+ positively selected. The origin of this receptor is a man between 18 and 35 years old in good health. The chain employs TRBV11-2 and TRBJ1-4, with 11 bases identical to TRBD1. CDR3 sequence: CAGSTRTGGLGKLFF. DNA of the CDR3: TGTGCCGGCAGCACAAGGACAGGGGGCTTAGGAAAACTGTTTTTT.